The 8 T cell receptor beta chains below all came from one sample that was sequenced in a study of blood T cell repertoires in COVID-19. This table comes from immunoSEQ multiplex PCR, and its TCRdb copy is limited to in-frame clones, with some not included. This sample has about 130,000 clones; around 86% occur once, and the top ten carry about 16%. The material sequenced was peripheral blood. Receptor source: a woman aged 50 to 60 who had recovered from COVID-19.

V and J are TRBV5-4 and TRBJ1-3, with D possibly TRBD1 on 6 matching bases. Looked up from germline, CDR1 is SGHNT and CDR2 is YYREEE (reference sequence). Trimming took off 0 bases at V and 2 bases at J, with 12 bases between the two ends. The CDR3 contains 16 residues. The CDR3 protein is CASSLATGLTGNTIYF. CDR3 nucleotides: TGTGCCAGCAGCTTGGCCACAGGGTTAACTGGAAACACCATATATTTT.

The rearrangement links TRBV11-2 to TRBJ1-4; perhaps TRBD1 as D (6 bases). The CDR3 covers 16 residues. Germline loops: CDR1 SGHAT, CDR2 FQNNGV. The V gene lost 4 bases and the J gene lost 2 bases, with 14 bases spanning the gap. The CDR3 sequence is CASSSAPGATNEKLFF. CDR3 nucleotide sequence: TGTGCCAGCAGCTCCGCCCCAGGGGCCACTAATGAAAAACTGTTTTTT.

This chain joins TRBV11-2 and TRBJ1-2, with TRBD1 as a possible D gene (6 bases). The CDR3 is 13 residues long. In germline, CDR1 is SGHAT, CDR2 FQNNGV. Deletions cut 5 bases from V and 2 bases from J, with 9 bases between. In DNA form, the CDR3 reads TGTGCCAGCAGCCCCAGGGGAAACTATGGCTACACCTTC. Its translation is CASSPRGNYGYTF. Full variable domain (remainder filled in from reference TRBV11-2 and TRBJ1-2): EAGVAQSPRYKIIEKRQSVAFWCNPISGHATLYWYQQILGQGPKLLIQFQNNGVVDDSQLPKDRFSAERLKGVDSTLKIQPAKLEDSAVYLCASSPRGNYGYTFGSGTRLTVV.

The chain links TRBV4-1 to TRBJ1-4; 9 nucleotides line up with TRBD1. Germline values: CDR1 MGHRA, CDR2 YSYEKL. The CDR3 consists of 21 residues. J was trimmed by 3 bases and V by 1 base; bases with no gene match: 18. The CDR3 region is CASSQVGLRGTGLLPNEKLFF. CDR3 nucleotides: TGCGCCAGCAGCCAAGTAGGTCTACGTGGGACAGGGTTGCTGCCTAATGAAAAACTGTTTTTT.

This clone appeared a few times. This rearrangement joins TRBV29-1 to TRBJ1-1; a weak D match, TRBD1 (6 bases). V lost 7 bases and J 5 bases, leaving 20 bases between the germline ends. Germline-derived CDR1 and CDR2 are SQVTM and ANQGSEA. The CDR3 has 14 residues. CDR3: CSARQEWGTTEAFF. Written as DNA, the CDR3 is TGCAGCGCTCGACAGGAATGGGGAACAACTGAAGCTTTCTTT.

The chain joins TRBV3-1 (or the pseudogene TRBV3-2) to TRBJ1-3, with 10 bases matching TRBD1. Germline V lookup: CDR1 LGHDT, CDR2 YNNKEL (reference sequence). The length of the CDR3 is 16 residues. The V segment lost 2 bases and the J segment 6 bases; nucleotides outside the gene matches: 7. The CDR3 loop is CASSQRVGTGVNTIYF. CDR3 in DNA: TGTGCCAGCAGCCAACGCGTAGGGACAGGGGTAAACACCATATATTTT.

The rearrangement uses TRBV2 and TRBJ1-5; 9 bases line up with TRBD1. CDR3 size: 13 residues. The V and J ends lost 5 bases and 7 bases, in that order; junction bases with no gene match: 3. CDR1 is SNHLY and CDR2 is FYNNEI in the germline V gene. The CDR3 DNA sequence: TGTGCCAGCAGTATGGACAGGGGCCAGCCCCAGCATTTT. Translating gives CASSMDRGQPQHF.

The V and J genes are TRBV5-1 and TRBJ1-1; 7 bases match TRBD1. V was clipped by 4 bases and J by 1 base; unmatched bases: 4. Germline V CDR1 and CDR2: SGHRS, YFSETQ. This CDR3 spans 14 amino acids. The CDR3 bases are TGCGCCAGCAGCGTGGACAGGTCGAACACTGAAGCTTTCTTT. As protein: CASSVDRSNTEAFF.